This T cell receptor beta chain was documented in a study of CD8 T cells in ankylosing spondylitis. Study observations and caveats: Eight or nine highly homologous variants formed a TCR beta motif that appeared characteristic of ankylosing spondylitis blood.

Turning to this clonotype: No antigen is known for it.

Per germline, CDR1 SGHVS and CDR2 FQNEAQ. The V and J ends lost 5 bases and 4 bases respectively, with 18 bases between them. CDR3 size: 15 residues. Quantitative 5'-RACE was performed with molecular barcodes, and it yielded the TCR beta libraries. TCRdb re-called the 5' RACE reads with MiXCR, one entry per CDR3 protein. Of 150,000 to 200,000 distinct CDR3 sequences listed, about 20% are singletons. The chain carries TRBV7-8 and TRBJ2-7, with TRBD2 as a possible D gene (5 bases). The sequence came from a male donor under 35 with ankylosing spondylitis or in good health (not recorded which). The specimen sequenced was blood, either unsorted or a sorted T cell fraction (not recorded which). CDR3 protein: CASSLGIGRRYEQYF. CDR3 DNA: TGTGCCAGCAGCCTAGGGATAGGGAGACGGTACGAGCAGTACTTC.